The 5 T cell receptor beta chains listed next were all sequenced from one sample in a study of response to subunit inactivated influenza vaccine. TCRdb itself ran the RT-PCR reads through MiXCR, one entry per CDR3 protein. The sample yields over 800,000 distinct CDR3 sequences, 21% seen once. Source: PBMCs from blood, taken around 5 days after vaccination. These receptors were collected from a man between 50 and 59 years old who received an inactivated influenza vaccine.

CDR3 DNA: TGTGCCAGCAGGGTGGGAGGTCGGGAGACCCAGTACTTC. This encodes CASRVGGRETQYF. The rearrangement joins TRBV28 to TRBJ2-5; D perhaps matches TRBD2 (6 bases). CDR3 size: 13 residues. Trimming took off 6 bases at V and 5 bases at J, with 13 bases between the two ends. Germline V CDR1 and CDR2: MDHEN, SYDVKM.

The table lists this clonotype with a few counts. The chain links TRBV10-3 to TRBJ2-2; 8 bases line up with TRBD2. The CDR3 is 16 residues long. Germline trimming cut 4 bases from V and 1 base from J; bases unmatched to any gene: 5. Germline V gene lookup returns CDR1 ENHRY and CDR2 SYGVKD. The CDR3 is CAISVRSGGNTGELFF. DNA of the CDR3: TGTGCCATCAGTGTACGGAGCGGGGGGAACACCGGGGAGCTGTTTTTT.

This chain connects TRBV12-3 or TRBV12-4 to TRBJ2-6; 9 bases match TRBD1. Germline trimming cut 7 bases from V and 4 bases from J; bases unmatched to any gene: 11. The CDR3 has 17 amino acids. The CDR3 spells CASTAGTGSPGANVLTF. In DNA form, the CDR3 reads TGTGCCAGCACCGCCGGGACAGGGTCTCCCGGGGCCAACGTCCTGACTTTC.

This clonotype came up a few times. V and J are TRBV12-5 and TRBJ2-2; no firm D call. Germline loops: CDR1 LGHNT, CDR2 FRNRAP. Trimming pared 6 bases from V and 1 base from J, leaving 6 bases between. CDR3 length equals 13 residues. The CDR3 bases are TGTGCTAGTGGCCTACTGAACACCGGGGAGCTGTTTTTT. Its translation: CASGLLNTGELFF.

In this sample, this clonotype turned up many times. The chain recombines TRBV12-3 or TRBV12-4 with TRBJ1-6; D is possibly TRBD1 (6 bases). The V end lost 6 bases, the J end lost 7 bases, and 7 bases lay between the germline ends. The CDR3 is made up of 12 amino acids. The CDR3 here is CASSQGNSPLHF. CDR3 coding DNA: TGTGCCAGCAGCCAGGGGAATTCACCCCTCCACTTT.